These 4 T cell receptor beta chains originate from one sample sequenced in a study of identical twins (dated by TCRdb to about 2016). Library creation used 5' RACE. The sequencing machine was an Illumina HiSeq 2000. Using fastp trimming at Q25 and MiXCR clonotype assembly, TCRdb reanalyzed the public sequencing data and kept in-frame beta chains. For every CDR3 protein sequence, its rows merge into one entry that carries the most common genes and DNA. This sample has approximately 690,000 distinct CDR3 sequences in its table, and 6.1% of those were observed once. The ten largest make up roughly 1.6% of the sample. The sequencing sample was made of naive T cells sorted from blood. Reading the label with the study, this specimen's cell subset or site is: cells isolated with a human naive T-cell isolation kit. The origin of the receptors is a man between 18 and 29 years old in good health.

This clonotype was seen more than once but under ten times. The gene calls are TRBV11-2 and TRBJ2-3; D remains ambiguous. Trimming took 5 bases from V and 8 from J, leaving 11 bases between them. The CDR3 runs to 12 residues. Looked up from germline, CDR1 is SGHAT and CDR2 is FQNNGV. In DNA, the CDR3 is TGTGCCAGCAGCCCGAGACTTAGTACGCAGTATTTT. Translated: CASSPRLSTQYF.

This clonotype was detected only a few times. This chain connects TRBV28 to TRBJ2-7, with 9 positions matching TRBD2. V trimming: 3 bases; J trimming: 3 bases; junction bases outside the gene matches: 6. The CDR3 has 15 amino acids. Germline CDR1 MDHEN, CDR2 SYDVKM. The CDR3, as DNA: TGTGCCAGCAGTTTTGTTTCTAGCGGGGTCTACGAGCAGTACTTC. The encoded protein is CASSFVSSGVYEQYF.

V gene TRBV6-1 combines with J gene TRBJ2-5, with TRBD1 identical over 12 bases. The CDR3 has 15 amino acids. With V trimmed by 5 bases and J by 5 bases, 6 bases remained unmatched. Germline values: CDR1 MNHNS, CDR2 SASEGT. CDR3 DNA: TGTGCCAGCAGTACCGGGACAGGGGGCATGGAGACCCAGTACTTC. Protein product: CASSTGTGGMETQYF.

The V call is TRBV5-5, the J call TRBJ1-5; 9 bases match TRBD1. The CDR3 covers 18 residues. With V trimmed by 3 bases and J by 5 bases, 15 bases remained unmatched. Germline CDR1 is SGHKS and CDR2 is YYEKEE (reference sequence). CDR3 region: CASSSTHKMDRGDQPQHF. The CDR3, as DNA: TGTGCCAGCAGCTCGACACACAAAATGGACAGGGGCGATCAGCCCCAGCATTTT.